The 21 T cell receptor beta chains given below trace back to one sample, sequenced in a study of T cell responses to AZD1222 COVID-19 vaccine (dated by TCRdb to the early 2020s). The library was made by the immunoSEQ multiplex PCR assay. In its TCRdb copy, this immuneACCESS table keeps in-frame sequences only and misses some clones. Where compared with another copy, unresolved V genes explain less than half of these, and the others have no known cause. This sample has about 89,000 clones in its table, and around 90% of those were observed once. The ten top clones hold around a tenth of the sample. The time point label corresponds to: about 28 days (+/-7) after the second vaccine dose. The sequences come from peripheral blood, collected 28 days after the second AZD1222 dose. The receptors were gathered from an adult who received the AZD1222 COVID-19 vaccine.

This rearrangement joins TRBV6-5 to TRBJ1-5; the D gene is possibly TRBD1 (5 bases). The CDR3 consists of 15 residues. CDR1 and CDR2 (germline): MNHEY, SVGAGI. Trimming took off 6 bases at V and 2 bases at J, with 14 bases between the two ends. CDR3 amino acids: CASSPRGKGNQPQHF. CDR3 in DNA: TGTGCCAGCAGCCCAAGGGGAAAGGGCAATCAGCCCCAGCATTTT.

The V and J genes are TRBV28 and TRBJ1-2, with D unresolved. Germline-derived CDR1 and CDR2 are MDHEN and SYDVKM. This CDR3 region has 13 residues. The V gene lost 2 bases and the J gene lost 2 bases, with 6 bases spanning the gap. CDR3 loop: CASSLGVNYGYTF. In DNA, the CDR3 is TGTGCCAGCAGTTTAGGGGTAAACTATGGCTACACCTTC.

The V gene is TRBV5-1, the J gene TRBJ1-2, with no clear D. Germline V gene sequence: CDR1 SGHRS, CDR2 YFSETQ. The CDR3 contains 12 residues. The V and J ends lost 3 bases and 3 bases respectively, with 6 bases between them. The CDR3 sequence: CASSSDYYGYTF. The DNA for the CDR3 is TGCGCCAGCAGCTCAGACTACTATGGCTACACCTTC.

The chain uses TRBV6-4 and TRBJ1-1; TRBD1 aligns across 7 bases. Germline V CDR1 and CDR2: MRHNA, SNTAGT. V lost 4 bases and J lost 6; bases outside the gene matches: 8. This CDR3 is built from 14 residues. The CDR3 region is CASSARGGYSEAFF. In DNA form, the CDR3 reads TGTGCCAGCAGTGCCAGGGGGGGTTACTCTGAAGCTTTCTTT.

The chain has TRBV29-1 and TRBJ2-1, with D hard to call. V lost 6 bases and J 10 bases, leaving 10 bases between the germline ends. The CDR3 spans 10 residues. Germline values: CDR1 SQVTM, CDR2 ANQGSEA. CDR3 nucleotide sequence: TGCAGCGTGACCTCTTACGAGCAGTTCTTC. Amino acids: CSVTSYEQFF.

The chain recombines TRBV7-9 with TRBJ2-1, with D possibly TRBD2 on 5 matching bases. Germline CDR1 SEHNR, CDR2 FQNEAQ (reference sequence). The ends were cut back, 5 bases at V and 3 bases at J, with 11 bases in the middle. This CDR3 has 14 residues. DNA of the CDR3: TGTGCCAGCAGCCTAGGAGGCATCTACAATGAGCAGTTCTTC. This translates into CASSLGGIYNEQFF.

The gene calls are TRBV28 and TRBJ1-2; unclear D gene. The CDR3 has 13 amino acids. V lost 3 bases, J lost 4 bases, and 9 bases lay in between. Germline CDR1 reads MDHEN; CDR2 reads SYDVKM. The DNA for the CDR3 is TGTGCCAGCAGTTTTTTGGGCATCTATGGCTACACCTTC. Translation gives CASSFLGIYGYTF.

This clone has just one count. Other DNA variants within this sample encode the same CDR3. The rearrangement links TRBV19 to TRBJ2-2; D is possibly TRBD2 (7 bases). Trimming removed 1 base at V and 6 bases at J, with 12 bases between. This CDR3 has 15 amino acids. Germline CDR1 LNHDA, CDR2 SQIVND (reference sequence). This CDR3 reads CASSIVRGGPGELFF. The CDR3 coding sequence is TGTGCCAGTAGTATAGTGAGGGGGGGGCCCGGGGAGCTGTTTTTT.

The rearrangement links TRBV14 to TRBJ2-1; 11 bases are a match to TRBD2. Germline CDR1 reads SGHDN; CDR2 reads FVKESK. With 4 bases clipped from V and 1 base from J, the junction kept 0 bases outside the gene matches. This CDR3 comprises 15 residues. Here the CDR3 reads CASSRLAGSYNEQFF. CDR3 sequence (DNA): TGTGCCAGCAGCCGACTAGCGGGATCCTACAATGAGCAGTTCTTC.

In regard to this clone: The same CDR3 can be traced to other DNA sequences in this sample. The rearrangement joins TRBV19 to TRBJ1-1; D not resolved. The germline V gene encodes CDR1 LNHDA and CDR2 SQIVND (reference sequence). The CDR3 has 14 amino acids. With 3 bases removed from V and 1 base from J, the gap between germline ends came to 9 bases. The CDR3 loop is CASSIGTPNTEAFF. DNA of the CDR3: TGTGCCAGTAGTATCGGCACCCCGAACACTGAAGCTTTCTTT.

The chain uses TRBV19 and TRBJ1-1; D is unresolved. V lost 3 bases to trimming and J lost 1 base, with 3 bases between them. Germline V gene sequence: CDR1 LNHDA, CDR2 SQIVND (reference sequence). This CDR3 has 12 residues. This CDR3 reads CASSMGNTEAFF. The CDR3 DNA sequence: TGTGCCAGTAGTATGGGGAACACTGAAGCTTTCTTT. The full variable domain, in which reference TRBV19 and TRBJ1-1 provide the parts outside the CDR3, is DGGITQSPKYLFRKEGQNVTLSCEQNLNHDAMYWYRQDPGQGLRLIYYSQIVNDFQKGDIAEGYSVSREKKESFPLTVTSAQKNPTAFYLCASSMGNTEAFFGQGTRLTVV.

This rearrangement joins TRBV5-6 to TRBJ1-5, with 7 nucleotides matching TRBD1. The CDR3 runs to 16 residues. V shed 1 base, J shed 1 base, and the junction held 5 bases outside the gene matches. Germline V CDR1 and CDR2: SGHDT, YYEEEE. The CDR3, as DNA: TGTGCCAGCAGCTTGTCCCCCAGGGGGAGCAATCAGCCCCAGCATTTT. Translation: CASSLSPRGSNQPQHF. Drawing the rest from reference TRBV5-6 and TRBJ1-5, the complete variable domain is DAGVTQSPTHLIKTRGQQVTLRCSPKSGHDTVSWYQQALGQGPQFIFQYYEEEERQRGNFPDRFSGHQFPNYSSELNVNALLLGDSALYLCASSLSPRGSNQPQHFGDGTRLSIL.

V usage is TRBV5-4 and J usage is TRBJ1-2, with TRBD1 matching 7 bases. CDR3 length: 13 amino acids. CDR1 and CDR2 from the germline V gene are SGHNT and YYREEE (reference sequence). J lost 5 bases, V lost 5 bases, and 6 bases had no gene match. CDR3 in DNA: TGTGCCAGCAGATTTGGGACAGCTTATGGCTACACCTTC. Translated: CASRFGTAYGYTF.

The chain carries TRBV7-9 and TRBJ1-1; no firm D call. Germline lookup yields CDR1 SEHNR and CDR2 FQNEAQ (reference sequence). The length of the CDR3 is 12 residues. V was shortened by 8 bases and J by 0 bases, with 7 bases between the two germline ends. The CDR3: CASLGLNTEAFF. In DNA form, the CDR3 reads TGTGCCAGCCTCGGGCTGAACACTGAAGCTTTCTTT.

The chain links TRBV7-9 to TRBJ1-1; the D is unclear. Trimming left V 5 bases short and J 6 bases short, with 19 bases between. CDR1 and CDR2 from the germline V gene are SEHNR and FQNEAQ (reference sequence). The CDR3 loop spans 15 amino acids. The CDR3 loop reads CASSPRLRGGPEAFF. The CDR3 DNA sequence: TGTGCCAGCAGCCCCCGTCTCCGGGGTGGGCCTGAAGCTTTCTTT. The full variable domain, in which reference TRBV7-9 and TRBJ1-1 provide the parts outside the CDR3, is DTGVSQNPRHKITKRGQNVTFRCDPISEHNRLYWYRQTLGQGPEFLTYFQNEAQLEKSRLLSDRFSAERPKGSFSTLEIQRTEQGDSAMYLCASSPRLRGGPEAFFGQGTRLTVV.

This clone was counted between two and nine times. This rearrangement joins TRBV5-5 to TRBJ2-7; D perhaps matches TRBD1 (6 bases). CDR1 and CDR2 from the germline V gene are SGHKS and YYEKEE (reference sequence). CDR3 length equals 15 residues. The ends were cut back, 1 base at V and 3 bases at J, with 14 bases in the middle. CDR3 bases: TGTGCCAGCAGCTTGTTGGACAGTTCAGTCTACGAGCAGTACTTC. Protein sequence: CASSLLDSSVYEQYF. The variable domain in full, completed from reference TRBV5-5 and TRBJ2-7, reads DAGVTQSPTHLIKTRGQQVTLRCSPISGHKSVSWYQQVLGQGPQFIFQYYEKEERGRGNFPDRFSARQFPNYSSELNVNALLLGDSALYLCASSLLDSSVYEQYFGPGTRLTVT.

This sequence joins TRBV27 and TRBJ2-7; TRBD2 matches 7 bases. V was clipped by 3 bases and J by 1 base; unmatched bases: 12. This CDR3 has 17 amino acids. The germline gives CDR1 MNHEY, CDR2 SMNVEV (reference sequence). CDR3: CASSFTKGRGLSYEQYF. The CDR3 DNA sequence: TGTGCCAGCAGTTTTACGAAGGGGCGGGGGTTGTCCTACGAGCAGTACTTC.

CDR3 region: CASSSRTSGRPYYNEQFF. DNA for the CDR3: TGTGCCAGCAGCAGTAGGACTAGCGGGAGGCCTTACTACAATGAGCAGTTCTTC. The chain has TRBV7-6 and TRBJ2-1; TRBD2 matches at 14 bases. V lost 5 bases and J lost 3; bases outside the gene matches: 9. The germline CDR1 and CDR2 sequences are SGHVS and FNYEAQ. The length of the CDR3 is 18 residues.

The V and J genes are TRBV28 and TRBJ1-3, with TRBD1 matching over 9 bases. V shed 3 bases and J 1 base; nucleotides not matched to a gene: 13. Germline V gene sequence: CDR1 MDHEN, CDR2 SYDVKM. There are 19 residues in the CDR3. DNA of the CDR3: TGTGCCAGCAGTTTGGTGGGACAGGGTAATTTTTGGTCTGGAAACACCATATATTTT. This sequence encodes CASSLVGQGNFWSGNTIYF.

In nucleotides, the CDR3 is TGTGCCAGCAGCCTACCAGCGGGAGCGAGACACGAGCAGTACTTC. As protein: CASSLPAGARHEQYF. The rearrangement joins TRBV3-1 (or the pseudogene TRBV3-2) to TRBJ2-7; 8 positions match TRBD2. Trimming took 4 bases from V and 5 from J; bases not matched to a gene: 10. Germline values: CDR1 LGHDT, CDR2 YNNKEL (reference sequence). This CDR3 region has 15 residues.

The genes are TRBV6-5 and TRBJ1-4; D is unresolved. Germline CDR1 is MNHEY and CDR2 is SVGAGI. This CDR3 has 15 residues. Trimming cost V 7 bases and J 0 bases, with 12 bases left between them. This chain's CDR3 is CASTSGLTTNEKLFF. CDR3 DNA: TGTGCCAGCACCTCAGGACTTACAACTAATGAAAAACTGTTTTTT.